The 19 T cell receptor beta chains below come from one sample, sequenced in a study of cytomegalovirus exposure and HLA in healthy donors. Clones were sequenced by immunoSEQ multiplex PCR, and TCRdb holds only the in-frame ones, with some missing. This table has roughly 150,000 clones, around four fifths appearing once. The sequencing input was PBMCs. The receptors were sampled from a man under 40 in good health and CMV-seropositive.

This clone was detected only once. This chain uses TRBV5-1 with TRBJ1-1; 7 bases map to TRBD1. The germline gives CDR1 SGHRS, CDR2 YFSETQ. V dropped 2 bases and J dropped 3; count of bases not matched to a gene: 4. The CDR3 covers 14 residues. The CDR3 reads CASSLRQGDTEAFF. The CDR3 region has the DNA TGCGCCAGCAGCTTAAGACAGGGTGACACTGAAGCTTTCTTT.

This rearrangement joins TRBV13 to TRBJ2-7; 8 bases map to TRBD1. Germline CDR1 PRHDT, CDR2 FYEKMQ (reference sequence). There are 15 residues in the CDR3. The ends lost 4 bases at V and 2 bases at J; junction bases unmatched: 7. CDR3 nucleotides: TGTGCCAGCAGCTCAGGGCCAGGGGGCGCCTACGAGCAGTACTTC. This codes for CASSSGPGGAYEQYF. The full variable domain, its missing parts supplied by reference TRBV13 and TRBJ2-7, is AAGVIQSPRHLIKEKRETATLKCYPIPRHDTVYWYQQGPGQDPQFLISFYEKMQSDKGSIPDRFSAQQFSDYHSELNMSSLELGDSALYFCASSSGPGGAYEQYFGPGTRLTVT.

The rearrangement uses TRBV7-2 and TRBJ2-7, with 7 bases aligning to TRBD2. CDR3 length equals 14 residues. Germline V CDR1 and CDR2: SGHTA, FQGNSA. V dropped 4 bases and J dropped 4; count of bases not matched to a gene: 7. As DNA, the CDR3 is TGTGCCAGCAGCTCGCCGGGAGGAGGGTACGAGCAGTACTTC. Encoded protein: CASSSPGGGYEQYF.

CDR3 coding DNA: TGCGCCAGCAGCCAAGCAGGGGGCACCTACAATGAGCAGTTCTTC. Translating it yields CASSQAGGTYNEQFF. The J gene is TRBJ2-1, the V gene TRBV4-1, with TRBD1 matching over 8 bases. Germline CDR1 and CDR2: MGHRA and YSYEKL. This CDR3 has 15 residues. V lost 1 base, J lost 2 bases, and 1 base stayed unmatched.

The CDR3 region is CASRGTSGINNEQFF. The DNA for the CDR3 is TGTGCCAGCAGGGGGACTAGCGGGATCAACAATGAGCAGTTCTTC. The chain links TRBV2 to TRBJ2-1; TRBD2 matches at 13 bases. Germline V gene lookup returns CDR1 SNHLY and CDR2 FYNNEI. This CDR3 is 15 amino acids long. Trimming removed 6 bases from V and 5 bases from J; junction bases left unmatched: 4.

The V gene is TRBV7-2, the J gene TRBJ2-5; TRBD1 matches at 8 bases. CDR3 size: 12 residues. J gave up 7 bases and V 10 bases, and 8 bases lay outside the gene matches. Germline V gene sequence: CDR1 SGHTA, CDR2 FQGNSA. CDR3 in DNA: TGTGCCATTGACAGGGGTTCGGGGACCCAGTACTTC. As protein: CAIDRGSGTQYF.

This clone has just a few counts. The chain employs TRBV7-9 and TRBJ2-1; D perhaps matches TRBD1 (5 bases). The CDR3 sequence is 12 residues long. Germline V gives CDR1 SEHNR, CDR2 FQNEAQ (reference sequence). V lost 5 bases, J lost 9 bases, and 11 bases lay in between. The CDR3 sequence: CASSPDNSEQFF. The CDR3 DNA is TGTGCCAGCAGCCCGGACAACAGTGAGCAGTTCTTC. Combining the CDR3 with reference TRBV7-9 and TRBJ2-1 gives the whole variable domain DTGVSQNPRHKITKRGQNVTFRCDPISEHNRLYWYRQTLGQGPEFLTYFQNEAQLEKSRLLSDRFSAERPKGSFSTLEIQRTEQGDSAMYLCASSPDNSEQFFGPGTRLTVL.

This chain uses TRBV6-5 with TRBJ1-2; 7 bases are a match to TRBD1. The germline V gene encodes CDR1 MNHEY and CDR2 SVGAGI. The junction had 7 bases not matched to a gene; V was cut back by 0 bases and J by 6 bases. The CDR3 sequence is 15 residues long. The DNA for the CDR3 is TGTGCCAGCAGTTACTCCGCCAGGGGGTTGGATGGCTACACCTTC. It yields the protein CASSYSARGLDGYTF.

This clone was found a few times. The chain couples TRBV18 to TRBJ1-2; perhaps TRBD1 as D (5 bases). Between the trimmed V and J ends, which lost 3 bases and 6 bases, there was a span of 17 bases. The CDR3 consists of 15 residues. Germline V gene sequence: CDR1 KGHSH, CDR2 LQKENI. In DNA form, the CDR3 reads TGTGCCAGCTCACCGGCCGGGCCCCCGGGGGATGGCTACACCTTC. Protein: CASSPAGPPGDGYTF.

The chain uses TRBV5-1 and TRBJ2-7; TRBD2 matches at 15 bases. Trimming removed 0 bases from V and 1 base from J; junction bases left unmatched: 5. The CDR3 extends over 18 amino acids. The germline V gene has CDR1 SGHRS and CDR2 YFSETQ. The DNA for the CDR3 is TGCGCCAGCAGCTTGGCCGGGACTAGCGGGGGGCCTTCCTACGAGCAGTACTTC. Its protein is CASSLAGTSGGPSYEQYF. The variable domain in full, completed from reference TRBV5-1 and TRBJ2-7, reads KAGVTQTPRYLIKTRGQQVTLSCSPISGHRSVSWYQQTPGQGLQFLFEYFSETQRNKGNFPGRFSGRQFSNSRSEMNVSTLELGDSALYLCASSLAGTSGGPSYEQYFGPGTRLTVT.

V usage is TRBV5-5 and J usage is TRBJ2-7, with D maybe TRBD2 (6 bases). Germline loops: CDR1 SGHKS, CDR2 YYEKEE (reference sequence). Trimming cost V 3 bases and J 3 bases, with 19 bases left between them. The CDR3 loop spans 16 amino acids. The CDR3 DNA is TGTGCCAGCAGCTGGACGGGGGTTCAGAGGATCTACGAGCAGTACTTC. It codes for CASSWTGVQRIYEQYF.

The V and J genes are TRBV7-2 and TRBJ2-3, with 9 positions matching TRBD1. There are 15 residues in the CDR3. J lost 4 bases, V lost 5 bases, and 7 bases had no gene match. Germline V gene sequence: CDR1 SGHTA, CDR2 FQGNSA. CDR3 in amino acids: CASSAQGAEADTQYF. The CDR3 bases are TGTGCCAGCAGCGCACAGGGGGCTGAGGCAGATACGCAGTATTTT.

V and J are TRBV18 and TRBJ2-7, with TRBD1 matching 8 bases. The CDR3 has 14 amino acids. CDR1 and CDR2 from the germline V gene are KGHSH and LQKENI. Losses at the gene ends were 3 bases for V and 2 bases for J; bases not matched to a gene: 3. The chain's CDR3 is CASSPGQATYEQYF. The CDR3 DNA sequence: TGTGCCAGCTCACCGGGACAGGCCACCTACGAGCAGTACTTC.

The CDR3 DNA reads TGTGCCAGCAGCGGGGGACAGGGATATTATAATTCACCCCTCCACTTT. Translation: CASSGGQGYYNSPLHF. The V and J genes are TRBV11-2 and TRBJ1-6; TRBD1 matches 9 bases. The CDR3 spans 16 residues. The V gene's germline CDR1 is SGHAT and CDR2 FQNNGV. Losses at the gene ends were 5 bases for V and 4 bases for J; bases not matched to a gene: 6. Using reference TRBV11-2 and TRBJ1-6 for the parts outside the CDR3, the full variable domain is EAGVAQSPRYKIIEKRQSVAFWCNPISGHATLYWYQQILGQGPKLLIQFQNNGVVDDSQLPKDRFSAERLKGVDSTLKIQPAKLEDSAVYLCASSGGQGYYNSPLHFGNGTRLTVT.

J is TRBJ1-2 and V is TRBV9; possible D gene TRBD1, 5 bases. The V gene's germline CDR1 is SGDLS and CDR2 YYNGEE. The CDR3 spans 14 residues. V was pared by 0 bases and J by 4 bases, with 10 bases between. CDR3 DNA: TGTGCCAGCAGCGTAGGATCCCAGGGCTATGGCTACACCTTC. It is translated as CASSVGSQGYGYTF.

This sequence joins TRBV9 and TRBJ2-5, with 16 bases lining up with TRBD2. Losses at the gene ends were 0 bases for V and 5 bases for J; bases not matched to a gene: 4. The CDR3 is 17 residues long. Germline V gene data show CDR1 as SGDLS and CDR2 as YYNGEE. CDR3: CASSVGGLAGGLETQYF. The CDR3 DNA is TGTGCCAGCAGCGTAGGGGGACTAGCGGGGGGGCTGGAGACCCAGTACTTC.

The rearrangement uses TRBV5-1 and TRBJ2-5, with 9 bases identical to TRBD2. The CDR3 covers 14 residues. V lost 3 bases and J lost 4; bases outside the gene matches: 4. CDR1 SGHRS and CDR2 YFSETQ come from the germline V gene. The CDR3 nucleotides are TGCGCCAGCAGCTGGGGACTAGCCTTAGAGACCCAGTACTTC. Its protein product is CASSWGLALETQYF.

The chain uses TRBV9 and TRBJ1-3; 9 bases align to TRBD1. The germline CDR1 and CDR2 sequences are SGDLS and YYNGEE. The CDR3 has 17 amino acids. V was pared by 0 bases and J by 4 bases, with 8 bases of the junction left unmatched. The DNA of the CDR3 is TGTGCCAGCAGCGTAGAGGGGACAGGGCCGTCCGGAAACACCATATATTTT. Protein product: CASSVEGTGPSGNTIYF. The whole variable domain, filled in from reference TRBV9 and TRBJ1-3, reads DSGVTQTPKHLITATGQRVTLRCSPRSGDLSVYWYQQSLDQGLQFLIQYYNGEERAKGNILERFSAQQFPDLHSELNLSSLELGDSALYFCASSVEGTGPSGNTIYFGEGSWLTVV.

The gene calls are TRBV13 and TRBJ2-3, with a weak D call TRBD1 (7 bases). The ends were cut back, 4 bases at V and 0 bases at J, with 14 bases in the middle. The CDR3 is made up of 16 amino acids. Germline V gene sequence: CDR1 PRHDT, CDR2 FYEKMQ (reference sequence). In DNA, the CDR3 is TGTGCCAGCAGCTCTTGGAGGGGACAGAGCACAGATACGCAGTATTTT. Translating gives CASSSWRGQSTDTQYF.